This TCR beta chain was sequenced during a study of blood T cell repertoires in COVID-19. Study in general: From the United States, Italy and Spain came samples of acute and convalescent COVID-19. PBMCs, B-cell-depleted T cells, or T cells were the source of the cDNA or gDNA that made up the material.

Germline V lookup: CDR1 ENHRY, CDR2 SYGVKD. CDR3 length equals 14 residues. Per the original methods: For nucleated cells, counts were estimated from reference gene primer amplification. Produced via immunoSEQ multiplex PCR; TCRdb's table is partial and in-frame only. The V and J calls and clone size were taken over from that table, and D and trimming were inferred from the DNA. The repertoire holds around 99,000 clones, with approximately 80% as singletons. This TCR was sampled from a woman of 80 years or more with active or convalescent COVID-19. The sequencing input was peripheral blood. The rearrangement joins TRBV10-3 to TRBJ1-1; D remains unclear. As DNA, the CDR3 is TGTGGGACTCTCGCCTCGGGGAGCAGTCCCCAAGCTTTCTTT. The encoded protein is CGTLASGSSPQAFF.